These T cell receptor beta chains were read from a single sample in a study of shared clonotypes between healthy human individuals. Clones were sequenced by immunoSEQ multiplex PCR, and TCRdb holds only the in-frame ones, with some missing. The profile covers 2 million to 2.5 million clones, with 80% to 95% appearing a single time and 0.39% taken by the ten largest. The sample was naive CD4+ T cells from PBMCs. Receptor source: a young man in good health. Some clones in this sample may be carry-over from other donors' samples. CDR3s include the opening cysteine and the closing phenylalanine or tryptophan. The order of the fields is CDR3 length, D gene, V gene, clone size, J gene, CDR3 DNA, CDR3 protein. A D gene is named only where the DNA matches it firmly. For some rows the clone size is stated as once, few or many, or as a class when expanded; others skip it.

>16|TRBD2|TRBV6-6|NA|TRBJ2-7
TGTGCCAGCAGTTACTCAGTTAGCGGGACCTCCTACGAGCAGTACTTC
CASSYSVSGTSYEQYF
>14|TRBD2|TRBV28|NA|TRBJ2-7
TGTGCCAGCAGTTTTTTGGGGGGGTCCTACGAGCAGTACTTC
CASSFLGGSYEQYF
>14|TRBD2|TRBV5-1|NA|TRBJ2-7
TGCGCCAGCAGCGTGACTAGCGGGTCCTACGAGCAGTACTTC
CASSVTSGSYEQYF
>15|NA|TRBV7-7|NA|TRBJ2-5
TGTGCCAGCAGCTTAGGGGTAGGGACCGACGGGACCCAGTACTTC
CASSLGVGTDGTQYF
>14|NA|TRBV5-4|NA|TRBJ1-1
TGTGCCAGCAGCTTGGTGGGTAGGGAACCTGAGGCTTTCTTT
CASSLVGREPEAFF
>14|NA|TRBV4-2|NA|TRBJ2-4
TGTGCCAGCAGCCAAGATCAGTCTGAAAACATTCAGTACTTC
CASSQDQSENIQYF
>14|TRBD1|TRBV11-1|NA|TRBJ2-5
TGTGCCAGCAGCGCCCCAGGGGGCTTACAGACCCAGTACTTC
CASSAPGGLQTQYF
>14|NA|TRBV19|NA|TRBJ1-2
TGTGCCAGTAGTATAGTACTAGCTAACTATGGCTACACCTTC
CASSIVLANYGYTF
>14|NA|TRBV5-1|NA|TRBJ1-4
TGCGCCAGCAGCTTGGGTTCCACTAATGAAAAACTGTTTTTT
CASSLGSTNEKLFF
>12|NA|TRBV19|NA|TRBJ1-2
TGTGCCAGTAAAGCCCACAACTATGGCTACACCTTC
CASKAHNYGYTF
>16|TRBD2|TRBV2|NA|TRBJ2-1
TGTGCCAGCAGTGAGGAGGGGACTAGCGGGAGGGTTGAGCAGTTCTTC
CASSEEGTSGRVEQFF
>15|NA|TRBV5-4|NA|TRBJ2-7
TGTGCCAGCAGCTCCCCCAGGGTAGGGTCCTACGAGCAGTACTTC
CASSSPRVGSYEQYF
>15|NA|TRBV6-1|NA|TRBJ1-5
TGTGCCAGCAGACGACAGGCTGGGGGCAATCAGCCCCAGCATTTT
CASRRQAGGNQPQHF
>16|TRBD1|TRBV7-9|NA|TRBJ1-5
TGTGCCAGCATCTATACCGGGACAGGGCGGGAACAGCCCCAGCATTTT
CASIYTGTGREQPQHF
>16|TRBD1|TRBV28|NA|TRBJ2-7
TGTGCCAGCAGAGAAACAGGGGGCGCGAAATCCTACGAGCAGTACTTC
CASRETGGAKSYEQYF
>15|NA|TRBV9|NA|TRBJ2-7
TGTGCCAGCAGCGTAGTTAATAGCTGGTCCTACGAGCAGTACTTC
CASSVVNSWSYEQYF
>16|NA|TRBV7-9|NA|TRBJ2-2
TGTGCCAGCAGCTTGGGTGCAGGAAAACCCACCGGGGAGCTGTTTTTT
CASSLGAGKPTGELFF
>13|NA|TRBV28|once|TRBJ1-5
TGTGCCAGCAGCCTACAGGGTGCCAGGGCCCAGCATTTT
CASSLQGARAQHF
>16|NA|TRBV7-2|NA|TRBJ2-3
TGTGCCAGCAGCTCCCTGCCAGGGTGGGTCGCAGATACGCAGTATTTT
CASSSLPGWVADTQYF
>15|TRBD1|TRBV7-3|few|TRBJ2-7
TGTGCCAGCAGCCTCCGGACAGGGGGTGTCCACGAGCAGTACTTC
CASSLRTGGVHEQYF
>12|NA|TRBV30|NA|TRBJ2-5
TGTGCCTGGAGTGTAATTGGGGAGACCCAGTACTTC
CAWSVIGETQYF
>17|TRBD2|TRBV5-4|NA|TRBJ2-1
TGTGCCAGCCTCTCAGGCGGCGGAAGCGGGAGTCGGGATGAGCAGTTCTTC
CASLSGGGSGSRDEQFF
>15|NA|TRBV6-1|NA|TRBJ1-2
TGTGCCAGCAGTTCCCGTCCCACAGGGTTGGGTGGCTACACCTTC
CASSSRPTGLGGYTF
>16|NA|TRBV7-9|NA|TRBJ1-2
TGTGCCAGCAGCTTTCTAGGATCCAGTTCGGGCTATGGCTACACCTTC
CASSFLGSSSGYGYTF
>12|TRBD1|TRBV6-1|NA|TRBJ2-7
TGTGCCAGCAGGACAGGGGGCTACGAGCAGTACTTC
CASRTGGYEQYF
>15|NA|TRBV5-1|NA|TRBJ2-4
TGCGCCAGCAGCTTGTTCGGACCCCGGGTCGACATTCAGTACTTC
CASSLFGPRVDIQYF
>16|NA|TRBV28|NA|TRBJ1-5
TGTGCCAGCAGCCAATCCTCCCCAGGGGCGATGGGGCCCCAGCATTTT
CASSQSSPGAMGPQHF
>15|NA|TRBV28|NA|TRBJ2-6
TGTGCCAGCAGTTCGACACATTCTGGGGCCAACGTCCTGACTTTC
CASSSTHSGANVLTF
>14|NA|TRBV30|NA|TRBJ2-5
TGTGCCTGGAGCGCCACGGACCCGAAAGAGACCCAGTACTTC
CAWSATDPKETQYF
>11|NA|TRBV6-1|NA|TRBJ1-5
TGTGCCAGCAGTGAGGGGTCCCCCCAGCATTTT
CASSEGSPQHF
>15|TRBD2|TRBV5-1|NA|TRBJ2-1
TGCGCCAGCAGCTATCTAGCGGGAGGGCCAAATGAGCAGTTCTTC
CASSYLAGGPNEQFF
>14|NA|TRBV28|NA|TRBJ2-3
TGTGCCAGCCTTAGGGCCCAGGGACAAGATACGCAGTATTTT
CASLRAQGQDTQYF
>15|TRBD1|TRBV4-1|NA|TRBJ1-5
TGCGCCAGCAGCCAAGTCGGGACAGTTTATCAGCCCCAGCATTTT
CASSQVGTVYQPQHF
>15|NA|TRBV27|NA|TRBJ1-5
TGTGCCAGCAGTCAGGGGCGGCAGGGCGTTCAGCCCCAGCATTTT
CASSQGRQGVQPQHF
>12|NA|TRBV15|NA|TRBJ2-1
TGTGCCACCAGCAGAGAAGCGCATGAGCAGTTCTTC
CATSREAHEQFF
>12|NA|TRBV28|NA|TRBJ1-5
TGTGCCAGCAGTCCCGCGGGTCAGCCCCAGCATTTT
CASSPAGQPQHF
>16|NA|TRBV7-3|NA|TRBJ2-1
TGTGCCAGCAGCTTAAGGGGCCAACGATTCGGCAATGAGCAGTTCTTC
CASSLRGQRFGNEQFF
>12|NA|TRBV10-1|NA|TRBJ2-5
TGCGCCAGCAGTTCTGCCTATGAGACCCAGTACTTC
CASSSAYETQYF
>14|NA|TRBV6-6|NA|TRBJ1-1
TGTGCCAGCAGAAGGGACAATTTGAACACTGAAGCTTTCTTT
CASRRDNLNTEAFF
>16|TRBD1|TRBV5-1|NA|TRBJ1-4
TGCGCCAGCAGCCTAGGACAGGGGGAGGAAAGTGAAAAACTGTTTTTT
CASSLGQGEESEKLFF
>14|TRBD1|TRBV6-1|NA|TRBJ1-4
TGTGCCAGCAGTGACTCTTACAGGGGGGAAAAACTGTTTTTT
CASSDSYRGEKLFF
>15|TRBD2|TRBV5-1|NA|TRBJ2-3
TGCGCCAGCAGCACTAGCGGGGCGAACACAGATACGCAGTATTTT
CASSTSGANTDTQYF
>16|NA|TRBV11-2|NA|TRBJ2-7
TGTGCCAGCAGCTTAGGAGGGTCAGGGGCTGCCTACGAGCAGTACTTC
CASSLGGSGAAYEQYF
>15|NA|TRBV9|NA|TRBJ2-5
TGTGCCAGCCACCCGGAGGGCCCAATCCAAGAGACCCAGTACTTC
CASHPEGPIQETQYF
>16|TRBD2|TRBV5-6|NA|TRBJ2-1
TGTGCCAGCAGCTTGGATCTAGCGGGACTCTACAATGAGCAGTTCTTC
CASSLDLAGLYNEQFF
>14|NA|TRBV6-5|NA|TRBJ1-6
TGTGCCAGCAGTTACTCGAAGGGCCAGTCGCCCCTCCACTTT
CASSYSKGQSPLHF
>15|NA|TRBV11-3|NA|TRBJ1-1
TGTGCCAGCAGCCCAGACGGGGTGACGAACACTGAAGCTTTCTTT
CASSPDGVTNTEAFF
>12|NA|TRBV7-2|NA|TRBJ1-4
TGTGCCAGCAGCCGCCTTAATGAAAAACTGTTTTTT
CASSRLNEKLFF
>15|NA|TRBV7-8|NA|TRBJ1-1
TGTGCCAGCAGCATGGCGGGACACCGGAACACTGAAGCTTTCTTT
CASSMAGHRNTEAFF